These T cell receptor beta chains were read from a single sample in a study of T cells in localized non-small cell lung cancer. The repertoire was sequenced with immunoSEQ multiplex PCR; TCRdb's copy has only in-frame clones and lacks some. The sample records tens of thousands of clones, 87% being singletons. Material: peripheral blood mononuclear cells, obtained before any cancer treatment. The receptors were gathered from a man aged 35 to 69 with stage III lung adenocarcinoma. Both conserved end residues are part of each CDR3. The order of the fields is D gene, clone size, V gene, J gene, CDR3 DNA, CDR3 protein. A D gene is named only where the DNA matches it firmly. Clone size is given for some rows only: seen once, a few or many times, or a class if the clone is expanded.

TRBD1	NA	TRBV19	TRBJ1-1	TGTGCCAGTAGTGCCCGACAGGGCGGGAACACTGAAGCTTTCTTT	CASSARQGGNTEAFF
NA	NA	TRBV6-5	TRBJ2-2	TGTGCCAGCAGGACCGGGACAATTAACACCGGGGAGCTGTTTTTT	CASRTGTINTGELFF
NA	NA	TRBV6-5	TRBJ2-7	TGTGCCAGCAGTTCCCCCGGGCTGCCGAAGTACTTC	CASSSPGLPKYF
TRBD2	NA	TRBV7-2	TRBJ2-3	TGTGCCAGCAGGCTAGCGGGGGGTCTCTTTAGCACAGATACGCAGTATTTT	CASRLAGGLFSTDTQYF
TRBD1	NA	TRBV2	TRBJ2-4	TGTGCCAGCAGGCGACAGGGGATTGCCAAAAACATTCAGTACTTC	CASRRQGIAKNIQYF
NA	NA	TRBV4-3	TRBJ1-1	TGCGCCAGCAGCCAAGTTCTACGGAATCCTGAAGCTTTCTTT	CASSQVLRNPEAFF
NA	NA	TRBV4-1	TRBJ2-5	TGCGCCAGCAGCCAAGATCGGGTGAAAGAGACCCAGTACTTC	CASSQDRVKETQYF
NA	once	TRBV4-1	TRBJ1-4	TGCGCCAGCAGCTATTTAGGCCCGGGTGCAACTAATGAAAAACTGTTTTTT	CASSYLGPGATNEKLFF
TRBD1	NA	TRBV28	TRBJ1-5	TGTGCCAGCAGTTCGACAGGGAGCAATCAGCCCCAGCATTTT	CASSSTGSNQPQHF
NA	NA	TRBV7-2	TRBJ2-1	TGTGCCAGCAGCTTGGTTACAGAGCAGTTCTTC	CASSLVTEQFF
NA	NA	TRBV6-5	TRBJ1-2	TGTGCCAGCAGTTACGGAGGCTACTATGGCTACACCTTC	CASSYGGYYGYTF
NA	NA	TRBV20-1	TRBJ2-1	TGCAGTGCAGTAAGGGTAGGCGAGCAGTTCTTC	CSAVRVGEQFF
NA	NA	TRBV27	TRBJ1-1	TGTGCCAGCAGTTCCGCGGGGGCACCCACTGAAGCTTTCTTT	CASSSAGAPTEAFF
TRBD1	NA	TRBV30	TRBJ2-7	TGTGCCGGGGACAGGGGTTTAAGGGAGCAGTACTTC	CAGDRGLREQYF
NA	NA	TRBV7-2	TRBJ1-5	TGTGCCAGCACCTACGTGATCGGACAGCCCCAGCATTTT	CASTYVIGQPQHF
TRBD1	NA	TRBV11-2	TRBJ2-4	TGTGCCAGCAGTCCGACAGGGGGTATCGGAAACATTCAGTACTTC	CASSPTGGIGNIQYF
NA	NA	TRBV6-6	TRBJ2-7	TGTGCCAGCACGACAGGCTCCTACGAGCAGTACTTC	CASTTGSYEQYF
NA	NA	TRBV20-1	TRBJ2-1	TGCAGTGCTAGAGATCACCCCCAGTTCTTC	CSARDHPQFF
TRBD1	NA	TRBV7-9	TRBJ1-2	TGTGCCAGCAGCTTAGCCGGGACAGGGGCTAACTATGGCTACACCTTC	CASSLAGTGANYGYTF
NA	NA	TRBV19	TRBJ1-5	TGTGCCAGTAGTACTCCAGGGTTCGGCTACCAGCATTTT	CASSTPGFGYQHF
NA	NA	TRBV7-2	TRBJ2-3	TGTGCCAGCAGCTTAACCGCTAGAACCAGCACAGATACGCAGTATTTT	CASSLTARTSTDTQYF
NA	NA	TRBV6-5	TRBJ1-1	TGTGCCAGCCTGAAATCCATGAACACTGAAGCTTTCTTT	CASLKSMNTEAFF
NA	NA	TRBV7-2	TRBJ1-1	TGTGCCAGCAGCTCACCCGCCTCAGCTATGAACACTGAAGCTTTCTTT	CASSSPASAMNTEAFF
NA	NA	TRBV7-8	TRBJ2-7	TGTGCCAGCAGCTTATTGAGCCAGGGAAGCTCCTACGAGCAGTACTTC	CASSLLSQGSSYEQYF
NA	NA	TRBV28	TRBJ1-5	TGTGCCAGCAGTTTCCGGCAAAGGTTAACAAATCAGCCCCAGCATTTT	CASSFRQRLTNQPQHF
NA	NA	TRBV5-1	TRBJ2-5	TGCGCCAGCAGCCGAGGGGGGCAGCAAGAGACCCAGTACTTC	CASSRGGQQETQYF
NA	NA	TRBV4-3	TRBJ2-7	TGCGCCAGCAGCCAAGACGACGATTGGGGTAGGGAGTCCTACGAGCAGTACTTC	CASSQDDDWGRESYEQYF
TRBD1	NA	TRBV6-5	TRBJ1-1	TGTGCCAGCATGGGACAGGGGGGTGGAATCTCTGAAGCTTTCTTT	CASMGQGGGISEAFF
TRBD1	NA	TRBV5-4	TRBJ1-1	TGTGCCAGCAGCTTGCCCGGACAGGGTAAGATTGGCACTGAAGCTTTCTTT	CASSLPGQGKIGTEAFF
NA	NA	TRBV30	TRBJ2-5	TGTGCCTGGAGTAGGCAGCTCTCGGAGACCCAGTACTTC	CAWSRQLSETQYF
NA	NA	TRBV11-2	TRBJ2-3	TGTGCCAGCAGCCTATCGAGGGGGGCCCGGATCACAGATACGCAGTATTTT	CASSLSRGARITDTQYF
NA	NA	TRBV15	TRBJ2-7	TGTGCCACCAGCAGAGGGGTGGGGCAGTTCTCCTACGAGCAGTACTTC	CATSRGVGQFSYEQYF
NA	NA	TRBV2	TRBJ1-6	TGTGCCAGCAGCGAGGGGGGACTTGGGTCTTCACCCCTCCACTTT	CASSEGGLGSSPLHF
NA	NA	TRBV9	TRBJ2-7	TGTGCCAGCAGCGTAAGGCCAGGATTCCTCTACGAGCAGTACTTC	CASSVRPGFLYEQYF
NA	NA	TRBV5-5	TRBJ1-1	TGTGCCAGCGCCCTCCGGGCGGGAAGCACTGAAGCTTTCTTT	CASALRAGSTEAFF
NA	NA	TRBV7-2	TRBJ1-1	TGTGCCAGCAGCTTAGTGGGGGATTTTAGGAACACTGAAGCTTTCTTT	CASSLVGDFRNTEAFF
NA	NA	TRBV4-3	TRBJ2-5	TGCGCCAGCAGCCAAGAGGAGAGGGGACGGGAGACCCAGTACTTC	CASSQEERGRETQYF
NA	once	TRBV5-4	TRBJ1-4	TGTGCCAGCAGCGATAGTTCATGGAGTTGGGGGTCAAAACTGTTTTTT	CASSDSSWSWGSKLFF
NA	NA	TRBV25-1	TRBJ2-1	TGTGCCAGCAGTGCCTCCGGGACGGGGGTCAATGAGCAGTTCTTC	CASSASGTGVNEQFF
NA	NA	TRBV7-2	TRBJ2-5	TGTGCTATAGGGTCAGCGGCCCAAGAGACCCAGTACTTC	CAIGSAAQETQYF
NA	NA	TRBV6-1	TRBJ1-1	TGTGCCAGCAGACAGGGAATTGGAGCTTTCTTT	CASRQGIGAFF
NA	NA	TRBV2	TRBJ1-2	TGTGCCAGCAGTGGACAGAGCTATGGCTACACCTTC	CASSGQSYGYTF
NA	NA	TRBV5-1	TRBJ2-5	TGCGCCAGCAGCCCGGTGGGGCCGGGAGAGACCCAGTACTTC	CASSPVGPGETQYF
NA	NA	TRBV5-4	TRBJ1-6	TGTGCCAGCAGCGGCAGAACAGAGATAATTAATTCACCCCTCCACTTT	CASSGRTEIINSPLHF
TRBD1	NA	TRBV6-1	TRBJ1-4	TGTGCCAGCAGCGAAACCAGGGGGACTGAAAAACTGTTTTTT	CASSETRGTEKLFF
TRBD1	NA	TRBV18	TRBJ1-1	TGTGCCAGCTCACAGGGGGCCGGTCACACTGAAGCTTTCTTT	CASSQGAGHTEAFF
NA	NA	TRBV5-4	TRBJ2-2	TGTGCCAGCAGCAGGGGAAACACCGGGGAGCTGTTTTTT	CASSRGNTGELFF
NA	once	TRBV2	TRBJ1-3	TGTGCCACAGGGACACGGCTCTCTGGAAACACCATATATTTT	CATGTRLSGNTIYF
NA	NA	TRBV2	TRBJ1-2	TGTGCCAGCAGGGAAGGGAACTATGGCTACACCTTC	CASREGNYGYTF
TRBD1	few	TRBV2	TRBJ2-1	TGTGCCAGCAGGGATGAACCGGGACAGGGGGCTTATGAGCAGTTCTTC	CASRDEPGQGAYEQFF
TRBD1	NA	TRBV7-3	TRBJ2-7	TGTGCCAGTGGACAGGGGGCCGACGAGCAGTACTTC	CASGQGADEQYF
NA	once	TRBV5-6	TRBJ2-6	TGTGCCAGCAGCGACATCAGGGTTGGGGCCAACGTCCTGACTTTC	CASSDIRVGANVLTF
TRBD2	NA	TRBV5-6	TRBJ2-7	TGTGCCAGCAGCTTGAAACTAGCGCCAGCCTACGAGCAGTACTTC	CASSLKLAPAYEQYF
TRBD1	few	TRBV10-2	TRBJ1-3	TGCGCCAGCAGTGGATCAGGGGGAGGAAACACCATATATTTT	CASSGSGGGNTIYF
NA	NA	TRBV6-6	TRBJ1-2	TGTGCCAGCAGTTACAGAACCTGGGATGGCTACACCTTC	CASSYRTWDGYTF